This T cell receptor (beta chain) was observed in a study of T cell responses to AZD1222 COVID-19 vaccine. For the study at large: Second-dose schedules of about 4 or about 12 weeks were combined.

Notes on this clone: Its antigen is still unknown.

Study-wide results and limits: Nearly half of spike-specific TCRs reportedly go after variant regions that carry no mutations.

Measured with immunoSEQ multiplex PCR; TCRdb has only the in-frame clones, and not every one. Among 120,000 or so clones listed, around 90% were seen once. This sequence originates from an adult in good health. The sequences come from peripheral blood, collected on day 0 of AZD1222 vaccination.

CDR3 protein: CASSERQGTGNSPLHF. The CDR3, as DNA: TGTGCCAGCAGCGAAAGACAGGGGACGGGGAATTCACCCCTCCACTTT. The rearrangement uses TRBV5-6 and TRBJ1-6; 8 nucleotides match TRBD1. The CDR3 length is 16 residues. V was clipped by 4 bases and J by 7 bases; unmatched bases: 10. Germline V gene sequence: CDR1 SGHDT, CDR2 YYEEEE. Full variable domain (rest looked up from reference TRBV5-6 and TRBJ1-6): DAGVTQSPTHLIKTRGQQVTLRCSPKSGHDTVSWYQQALGQGPQFIFQYYEEEERQRGNFPDRFSGHQFPNYSSELNVNALLLGDSALYLCASSERQGTGNSPLHFGNGTRLTVT.